This is a list of T cell receptor beta chains from one sample in a study of Graves' ophthalmopathy and Graves' hyperthyroidism. TCRdb re-called the multiplex PCR reads through MiXCR, storing one row per CDR3 protein. The data contain roughly 700,000 distinct CDR3 sequences, around 40% of them singletons. Specimen: peripheral blood. The receptor set was obtained from an adult man with Graves' ophthalmopathy. Both conserved end residues are part of each CDR3. A D gene is named only where the DNA matches it firmly. Only some rows state a clone size, as once, few, many or a class for expanded clones.

J gene | clone size | V gene | D gene | CDR3 protein | CDR3 DNA
TRBJ1-2 | few | TRBV10-1 | - | CASSESRGATYGYTF | TGCGCCAGCAGTGAGTCACGCGGCGCGACGTATGGCTACACCTTC
TRBJ1-2 | few | TRBV6-5 | TRBD1 | CASTLPPGQAGYTF | TGTGCCAGCACCCTCCCCCCGGGACAGGCAGGCTACACCTTC
TRBJ2-2 | few | TRBV11-2 | - | CASSLDHVQTGELFF | TGTGCCAGCAGCTTAGATCACGTACAGACCGGGGAGCTGTTTTTT
TRBJ1-6 | - | TRBV29-1 | - | CSTDSSYNSPLHF | TGCAGCACGGATAGCTCCTATAATTCACCCCTCCACTTT
TRBJ2-6 | - | TRBV11-2 | - | CASSRPKGGNVLTF | TGTGCCAGCAGCCGACCGAAGGGGGGCAACGTCCTGACTTTC
TRBJ1-6 | many | TRBV19 | - | CASSIGAAGEVPLHF | TGTGCCAGTAGTATTGGTGCGGCAGGGGAAGTTCCCCTCCACTTT
TRBJ2-7 | - | TRBV7-9 | - | CASSLGAGIHF | TGTGCCAGCAGCCTAGGGGCAGGGATCCACTTC
TRBJ2-7 | once | TRBV7-9 | - | CASSLDAGRPSYEQYF | TGTGCCAGCAGCTTAGATGCAGGGAGGCCCTCCTACGAGCAGTACTTC
TRBJ2-5 | many | TRBV5-1 | - | CASSLGQYQETQYF | TGTGCCAGCAGCTTGGGGCAGTACCAAGAGACCCAGTACTTC
TRBJ2-2 | few | TRBV7-9 | TRBD1 | CASSLEGAPRTGELFF | TGTGCCAGCAGCTTAGAGGGGGCCCCACGCACCGGGGAGCTGTTTTTT